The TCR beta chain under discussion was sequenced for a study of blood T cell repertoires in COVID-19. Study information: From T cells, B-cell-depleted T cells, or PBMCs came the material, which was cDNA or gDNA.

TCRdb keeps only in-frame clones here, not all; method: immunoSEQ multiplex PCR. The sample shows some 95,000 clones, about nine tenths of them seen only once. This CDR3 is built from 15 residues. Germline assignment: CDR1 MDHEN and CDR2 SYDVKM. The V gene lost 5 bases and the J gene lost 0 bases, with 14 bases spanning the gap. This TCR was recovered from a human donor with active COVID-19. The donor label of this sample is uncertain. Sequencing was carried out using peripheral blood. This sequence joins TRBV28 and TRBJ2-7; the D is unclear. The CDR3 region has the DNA TGTGCCAGCAGTCCCCCTACTCTTAGCTCCTACGAGCAGTACTTC. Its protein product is CASSPPTLSSYEQYF.